This TCR beta chain was found in a study of technical replicates of blood from a few donors. Data came from immunoSEQ multiplex PCR; TCRdb stores just in-frame clones and leaves some out. Here the sample spans fewer than 70,000 clones, about 86% being singletons. The germline V gene has CDR1 MGHDK and CDR2 SYGVNS. CDR3 length: 13 residues. V lost 8 bases and J lost 3, with 13 bases in between. The rearrangement joins TRBV25-1 to TRBJ1-2, with D perhaps TRBD1 (6 bases). The source material was PBMCs. This sequence was found in a human donor in good health. Some clones in this sample may be carry-over from other donors' samples. CDR3 coding DNA: TGTGCCAGCCAAAGGGGGGGCCACTATGGCTACACCTTC. As protein: CASQRGGHYGYTF.